This T cell receptor (beta chain) derives from a study of cytotoxic CD8 clonotypes in ibrutinib-treated CLL. Study-level information: After median approximately 6 years, about 14 stayed in remission, about 12 progressed; responses roughly 24 partial, 2 complete.

Study-level points and caveats: Public clonotypes proved infrequent, and on treatment they shrank or remained steady. At the start, clonality exceeded age-matched healthy donors and followed circulating CD8+ T-cell counts.

On this clone: Its antigen is still unknown.

CDR1 and CDR2 from the germline V gene are MDHEN and SYDVKM. This CDR3 has 12 amino acids. V lost 5 bases and J lost 8, with 12 bases in between. Sequencing sought depths of 1 in 200,000 to 1 in 1 million T cells. Assay: immunoSEQ multiplex PCR; the TCRdb copy retains only in-frame clones and omits some. The sample carries approximately 300,000 clones, around four fifths recorded once. The sequence came from a human donor with chronic lymphocytic leukemia. Sequencing was performed on PBMCs, taken before ibrutinib treatment. The chain couples TRBV28 to TRBJ1-2; unclear D gene. CDR3 bases: TGTGCCAGCAGTCCGCGGTCGGAGGGCTACACCTTC. Amino acids: CASSPRSEGYTF.